Presented here are 15 T cell receptor beta chains from one specimen sequenced in a study of T-cell reconstitution after alpha-beta-depleted transplantation in children. Preparation of the TCRbeta library was carried out with unique molecular identifiers. TCRdb processed the PCR reads anew with MiXCR; each CDR3 protein has one entry. The data contain some 500,000 distinct CDR3 sequences, 30% to 35% of them singletons. Sequencing used PBMCs from the stem cell graft donor, obtained from the stem cell graft. These receptors were collected from a human donor who donated a stem cell graft to a child with aplastic anemia.

The rearrangement links TRBV7-2 to TRBJ1-4; D perhaps matches TRBD1 (5 bases). Trimming took off 4 bases at V and 4 bases at J, with 10 bases between the two ends. The germline V gene has CDR1 SGHTA and CDR2 FQGNSA. The CDR3 covers 14 residues. CDR3 residues: CASSSDSSNEKLFF. The CDR3 nucleotides read TGTGCCAGCAGCTCCGACAGTAGTAATGAAAAACTGTTTTTT.

This clonotype appeared many times. The chain combines TRBV20-1 with TRBJ2-5; the D call may be TRBD1 or TRBD2 (5 bases each). The germline V and J ends were trimmed by 3 bases and 5 bases, with 10 bases remaining between them. The CDR3 totals 12 residues. Looked up from germline, CDR1 is DFQATT and CDR2 is SNEGSKA (reference sequence). DNA of the CDR3: TGCAGTGCTAGGGATGGGACGGAGACCCAGTACTTC. It encodes CSARDGTETQYF.

The chain combines TRBV6-5 with TRBJ2-1; TRBD2 matches 12 bases. V dropped 4 bases and J dropped 7; count of bases not matched to a gene: 8. The CDR3 contains 16 residues. Per germline, CDR1 MNHEY and CDR2 SVGAGI. The CDR3 here is CASSLTSGSSWNEQFF. In DNA form, the CDR3 reads TGTGCCAGCAGTTTGACTAGCGGGAGTAGTTGGAATGAGCAGTTCTTC.

The chain joins TRBV20-1 to TRBJ2-3; 11 nucleotides line up with TRBD2. This CDR3 is 19 amino acids long. Trimming removed 3 bases from V and 1 base from J; junction bases left unmatched: 15. CDR1 and CDR2 from the germline V gene are DFQATT and SNEGSKA (reference sequence). CDR3 loop: CSARRRDPGLAGRTDTQYF. The DNA for the CDR3 is TGCAGTGCTAGGCGTCGGGACCCCGGACTAGCGGGCCGCACAGATACGCAGTATTTT.

The chain joins TRBV20-1 to TRBJ2-1, with TRBD2 identical over 7 bases. This CDR3 contains 15 residues. The J segment lost 0 bases and the V segment lost 0 bases, leaving 2 bases of the junction unmatched. Germline V gene sequence: CDR1 DFQATT, CDR2 SNEGSKA (reference sequence). DNA of the CDR3: TGCAGTGCTAGAGAGGGAGGGACCTCCTACAATGAGCAGTTCTTC. Translated: CSAREGGTSYNEQFF.

A few counts support this clonotype. The chain is built from TRBV11-1 and TRBJ2-1, with 7 nucleotides matching TRBD2. J lost 6 bases, V lost 2 bases, and 16 bases had no gene match. Looked up from germline, CDR1 is SGHAT and CDR2 is FQDESV (reference sequence). CDR3 length: 18 residues. CDR3 sequence: CASSLTSSLGGRGNEQFF. As DNA, the CDR3 is TGTGCCAGCAGCTTAACGTCGAGTTTGGGCGGGAGAGGCAATGAGCAGTTCTTC.

This clonotype turned up a few times. This chain's CDR3 is CASSSDRDSADTQYF. Written as DNA, the CDR3 is TGTGCCAGCAGCTCAGACCGCGACAGCGCAGATACGCAGTATTTT. V is TRBV11-3 and J is TRBJ2-3; tentatively, D is TRBD1 (5 bases). Germline CDR1 reads SGHNT; CDR2 reads YENEEA. Trimming stripped 4 bases from V and 4 bases from J, with 15 bases between. This CDR3 comprises 15 residues.

V is TRBV12-3 or TRBV12-4 and J is TRBJ2-5; tentatively, D is TRBD1 or TRBD2 (5 bases each). The CDR3 is 14 residues long. Trimming cost V 3 bases and J 5 bases, with 13 bases left between them. CDR3 amino acids: CASSFFGGRETQYF. The CDR3 nucleotides read TGTGCCAGCAGTTTCTTTGGGGGAAGGGAGACCCAGTACTTC.

This clonotype was counted a few times. This chain joins TRBV12-3 or TRBV12-4 and TRBJ1-5, with D perhaps matching TRBD1 (6 bases). Trimming removed 5 bases at V and 0 bases at J, with 11 bases between. The CDR3 sequence is 15 residues long. DNA of the CDR3: TGTGCCAGCAGTCCGGACAGTTATAGCAATCAGCCCCAGCATTTT. The encoded protein is CASSPDSYSNQPQHF.

The chain recombines TRBV29-1 with TRBJ2-2, with TRBD2 matching over 13 bases. The CDR3 extends over 17 amino acids. Germline CDR1 is SQVTM and CDR2 is ANQGSEA. V lost 6 bases and J lost 7; bases outside the gene matches: 14. The CDR3 nucleotides read TGCAGCGTCCTCCCCCGGACTAGCGGGAGTGGTAACGGGGAGCTGTTTTTT. Protein sequence: CSVLPRTSGSGNGELFF.

The chain employs TRBV20-1 and TRBJ1-1; D possibly corresponds to TRBD1 (5 bases). CDR1 is DFQATT, CDR2 SNEGSKA, per germline (reference sequence). This CDR3 has 14 residues. The V end was cut by 1 base, the J end by 2 bases, with 11 bases between. The CDR3 DNA sequence: TGCAGTGCTAGAGTTGGGGCGGGTAACACTGAAGCTTTCTTT. Amino acid sequence: CSARVGAGNTEAFF.

This chain connects TRBV7-9 to TRBJ1-1; no firm D call. The V end was cut by 5 bases, the J end by 1 base, with 11 bases between. The CDR3 consists of 14 residues. In germline, CDR1 is SEHNR, CDR2 FQNEAQ (reference sequence). The CDR3 loop reads CASSADLANTEAFF. The CDR3 DNA reads TGTGCCAGCAGCGCCGACCTCGCGAACACTGAAGCTTTCTTT.

This clonotype was observed a handful of times. This rearrangement joins TRBV12-3 or TRBV12-4 to TRBJ1-1; D unresolved. CDR3 length: 13 residues. The V end lost 6 bases, the J end lost 1 base, and 9 bases lay between the germline ends. The CDR3 nucleotides read TGTGCCAGCAGCCGCCTGAGGAACACTGAAGCTTTCTTT. Translation gives CASSRLRNTEAFF.

This clonotype was detected a few times. The V call is TRBV20-1, the J call TRBJ2-1; the match to TRBD2 covers 12 bases. The CDR3 has 18 residues. V lost 0 bases to trimming and J lost 2 bases; unmatched junction nucleotides: 8. Germline V gene lookup returns CDR1 DFQATT and CDR2 SNEGSKA (reference sequence). CDR3 bases: TGCAGTGCTAGAGATGGTACTAGCGGGAGGACAGCCTACAATGAGCAGTTCTTC. The encoded protein is CSARDGTSGRTAYNEQFF.

In this sample, this clonotype turned up a few times. This rearrangement joins TRBV7-2 to TRBJ2-7; perhaps TRBD1 as D (6 bases). V dropped 6 bases and J dropped 6 bases, with 12 bases sitting between them. The CDR3 spans 12 residues. CDR1 and CDR2 from the germline V gene are SGHTA and FQGNSA. This CDR3 is CASSPQGSEQYF. CDR3 DNA sequence: TGTGCCAGCAGTCCACAGGGATCCGAGCAGTACTTC.